This passage covers 19 T cell receptor beta chains from one sample sequenced in a study of shared clonotypes between healthy human individuals. The table came from immunoSEQ multiplex PCR; TCRdb's copy has only in-frame clones and leaves some out. The table records some 1 million clones, roughly 70% of them present only once. Specimen: memory CD4+ T cells sorted from blood. The subset: CD45RA-negative fraction. These receptors came from a man between 18 and 35 years old in good health.

This clone has just one count. The genes are TRBV7-9 and TRBJ2-7; tentatively, D is TRBD2 (5 bases). Germline assignment: CDR1 SEHNR and CDR2 FQNEAQ (reference sequence). CDR3 length equals 15 residues. Trimming left V 2 bases short and J 3 bases short, with 14 bases between. This CDR3 is CASSLSGLPRYEQYF. The CDR3 DNA follows: TGTGCCAGCAGCTTATCCGGACTCCCCCGCTACGAGCAGTACTTC.

This chain links TRBV5-1 with TRBJ1-6; 9 positions agree with TRBD1. V shed 0 bases and J 6 bases; nucleotides not matched to a gene: 10. CDR3 length: 18 residues. CDR1 is SGHRS, CDR2 YFSETQ, per germline. CDR3 residues: CASSLGVPGQGPNSPLHF. DNA of the CDR3: TGCGCCAGCAGCTTGGGGGTCCCGGGACAGGGTCCTAATTCACCCCTCCACTTT.

The chain links TRBV13 to TRBJ2-7; D might be TRBD2 (5 bases). The V gene lost 4 bases and the J gene lost 1 base, with 14 bases spanning the gap. Germline V gene sequence: CDR1 PRHDT, CDR2 FYEKMQ (reference sequence). The CDR3 is 15 residues long. Here the CDR3 reads CASSSYGLKSYEQYF. The CDR3 DNA follows: TGTGCCAGCAGCTCTTACGGACTGAAGTCCTACGAGCAGTACTTC. The whole variable domain, remainder taken from reference TRBV13 and TRBJ2-7, is AAGVIQSPRHLIKEKRETATLKCYPIPRHDTVYWYQQGPGQDPQFLISFYEKMQSDKGSIPDRFSAQQFSDYHSELNMSSLELGDSALYFCASSSYGLKSYEQYFGPGTRLTVT.

This clone was picked up one time. The rearrangement joins TRBV7-8 to TRBJ2-2; perhaps TRBD1 as D (5 bases). Germline loops: CDR1 SGHVS, CDR2 FQNEAQ. Trimming shortened V by 5 bases and J by 3 bases, and 13 bases separated the two germline ends. The CDR3 totals 15 residues. The CDR3 DNA reads as TGTGCCAGCAGCGTATCACAGGTCTACACCGGGGAGCTGTTTTTT. This translates into CASSVSQVYTGELFF.

The chain is built from TRBV19 and TRBJ1-1; perhaps TRBD1 as D (5 bases). There are 14 residues in the CDR3. Germline V gene lookup returns CDR1 LNHDA and CDR2 SQIVND (reference sequence). Trimming removed 5 bases from V and 0 bases from J, with 10 bases in between. The CDR3 sequence: CASSPPTVNTEAFF. DNA for the CDR3: TGTGCCAGTAGTCCACCGACAGTGAACACTGAAGCTTTCTTT.

This clone was detected a few times. The chain couples TRBV18 to TRBJ1-3; 7 bases line up with TRBD1. The CDR3 extends over 15 amino acids. Germline CDR1 reads KGHSH; CDR2 reads LQKENI. The junction had 2 bases not matched to a gene; V was cut back by 3 bases and J by 0 bases. The CDR3 bases are TGTGCCAGCTCACCCCGGACAGGCTCTGGAAACACCATATATTTT. The encoded protein is CASSPRTGSGNTIYF.

The sample holds a few counts of this clone. The chain links TRBV5-1 to TRBJ1-4, with unresolved D. This CDR3 has 14 amino acids. Trimming left V 4 bases short and J 5 bases short, with 12 bases between. Germline-derived CDR1 and CDR2 are SGHRS and YFSETQ. The DNA for the CDR3 is TGCGCCAGCAGCCCCTCTTCCTTGAATGAAAAACTGTTTTTT. This sequence encodes CASSPSSLNEKLFF.

The chain recombines TRBV30 with TRBJ2-2; no definite D call. CDR1 GTSNPN and CDR2 SVGIG come from the germline V gene (reference sequence). The CDR3 covers 16 residues. V gave up 0 bases and J gave up 0 bases, with 11 bases separating them. CDR3 bases: TGTGCCTGGAGTGTACCCACAGCGCCGAACACCGGGGAGCTGTTTTTT. Its protein product is CAWSVPTAPNTGELFF.

This clone was detected many times. The CDR3 nucleotides are TGTGCCTGGAGGTCGTGGCCGGGGGAAACTGAAGCTTTCTTT. Its protein is CAWRSWPGETEAFF. The rearrangement links TRBV30 to TRBJ1-1; tentatively, D is TRBD1 (5 bases). Germline assignment: CDR1 GTSNPN and CDR2 SVGIG (reference sequence). This CDR3 has 14 residues. The V end was cut by 3 bases, the J end by 5 bases, with 16 bases between.

The rearrangement links TRBV7-9 to TRBJ2-3; TRBD2 matches 11 bases. Germline loops: CDR1 SEHNR, CDR2 FQNEAQ (reference sequence). V dropped 3 bases and J dropped 3; count of bases not matched to a gene: 5. The CDR3 runs to 16 residues. CDR3 nucleotide sequence: TGTGCCAGCAGCTTTCCGGGACTAGCGGAAACAGATACGCAGTATTTT. This sequence encodes CASSFPGLAETDTQYF.

This chain connects TRBV5-5 to TRBJ1-3; D ambiguous. The germline V gene encodes CDR1 SGHKS and CDR2 YYEKEE (reference sequence). Trimming stripped 0 bases from V and 2 bases from J, with 6 bases between. The CDR3 extends over 14 amino acids. This CDR3 is CASSLGPAGNTIYF. In DNA form, the CDR3 reads TGTGCCAGCAGCTTGGGGCCAGCTGGAAACACCATATATTTT.

The chain is built from TRBV6-5 and TRBJ1-5; TRBD1 agrees at 9 bases. Germline CDR1 is MNHEY and CDR2 is SVGAGI. The CDR3 contains 13 residues. Germline trimming cut 6 bases from V and 9 bases from J; bases unmatched to any gene: 6. The CDR3: CASRRGTGRPQHF. In nucleotides, the CDR3 is TGTGCCAGCAGAAGGGGGACAGGGCGGCCCCAGCATTTT.

The chain is built from TRBV7-2 and TRBJ2-5; 9 bases agree with TRBD2. V was clipped by 7 bases and J by 5 bases; unmatched bases: 8. The CDR3 totals 14 residues. The germline gives CDR1 SGHTA, CDR2 FQGNSA. The CDR3 protein is CASTLGTSIETQYF. The CDR3 DNA reads TGTGCCAGCACCTTGGGGACTAGCATTGAGACCCAGTACTTC.

This clone was picked up a small number of times. The chain is built from TRBV28 and TRBJ1-2; maybe TRBD1 (6 bases). The CDR3 is made up of 14 amino acids. The V end lost 5 bases, the J end lost 5 bases, and 15 bases lay between the germline ends. From germline, CDR1 is MDHEN and CDR2 SYDVKM. The CDR3 spells CASSGTSLGYGYTF. CDR3 DNA: TGTGCCAGCAGTGGGACATCTCTAGGGTATGGCTACACCTTC.

This clone was seen just once. V usage is TRBV2 and J usage is TRBJ1-4, with D perhaps TRBD1 (6 bases). V lost 4 bases and J lost 11, with 14 bases in between. The CDR3 is 13 amino acids. Germline CDR1 SNHLY, CDR2 FYNNEI. In DNA, the CDR3 is TGTGCCAGCAGTGGGGACGGGGGGCAGAAACTGTTTTTT. Protein: CASSGDGGQKLFF.

This sequence joins TRBV11-2 and TRBJ2-7; the match to TRBD1 covers 7 bases. The J segment lost 0 bases and the V segment lost 1 base, leaving 3 bases of the junction unmatched. The CDR3 has 15 amino acids. From germline, CDR1 is SGHAT and CDR2 FQNNGV. CDR3 sequence: CASSLGQGISYEQYF. CDR3 in DNA: TGTGCCAGCAGCTTAGGACAGGGCATCTCCTACGAGCAGTACTTC.

This clone was detected a few times. The genes are TRBV30 and TRBJ2-1, with 8 nucleotides matching TRBD2. V lost 4 bases, J lost 9 bases, and 5 bases stayed unmatched. The germline gives CDR1 GTSNPN, CDR2 SVGIG (reference sequence). The CDR3 is 12 amino acids. CDR3 sequence reads: CAWTSSGSEQFF. CDR3 DNA: TGTGCCTGGACCTCAAGCGGGAGTGAGCAGTTCTTC.

The V and J genes are TRBV6-6 and TRBJ1-5, with D perhaps TRBD1 (5 bases). V lost 7 bases and J 0 bases, leaving 13 bases between the germline ends. This CDR3 contains 15 residues. Germline values: CDR1 MNHNY, CDR2 SVGAGI (reference sequence). As DNA, the CDR3 is TGTGCCAGCAAAGACGACAGTCTTAGCAATCAGCCCCAGCATTTT. As protein: CASKDDSLSNQPQHF.

This clone was observed many times. The rearrangement links TRBV28 to TRBJ1-6, with D perhaps TRBD1 (6 bases). The V gene's germline CDR1 is MDHEN and CDR2 SYDVKM. CDR3 length: 15 amino acids. The germline V and J ends were trimmed by 6 bases and 8 bases, with 17 bases remaining between them. The CDR3 nucleotides are TGTGCCAGCAGAGCCGGGGGCGCGGGGGATTCACCCCTCCACTTT. Encoded protein: CASRAGGAGDSPLHF.